The 22 T cell receptor beta chains in this list originate from one sample, sequenced in a study of vaccination and CD4 T cells after COVID-19. Cultured CD4+ T-cell DNA underwent Oncomine TCR Beta short-read sequencing. TCRdb re-called the PCR reads through MiXCR, storing one row per CDR3 protein. The sample comprises about 11,000 distinct CDR3 sequences, around 53% of which are singletons, and under 15% rests with the top ten. The antigens for these receptors are not known. Treatment given: roughly nine-day PBMC culture with coronavirus spike peptide pools or control peptides (ViraFEST assay). The sequenced material came from CD4+ T cells from blood, cultured in vitro. Receptor source: a human donor who had recovered from COVID-19.

CDR3 in DNA: TGTGCCAGCAGTTGGGACTTCCGCTCTGGGGCCAACGTCCTGACTTTC. It is translated as CASSWDFRSGANVLTF. The V call is TRBV7-8, the J call TRBJ2-6; possible D gene TRBD2, 6 bases. The CDR3 spans 16 residues. Trimming took 6 bases from V and 0 from J, leaving 12 bases between them. Germline lookup yields CDR1 SGHVS and CDR2 FQNEAQ.

The V and J genes are TRBV20-1 and TRBJ2-7, with TRBD1 matching over 10 bases. Germline V gives CDR1 DFQATT, CDR2 SNEGSKA (reference sequence). J was trimmed by 3 bases and V by 0 bases; bases with no gene match: 5. There are 15 residues in the CDR3. Here the CDR3 DNA reads TGCAGTGCTAGAGATTCGGGACAGGGGTTCTACGAGCAGTACTTC. Translation: CSARDSGQGFYEQYF.

The J gene is TRBJ2-7, the V gene TRBV11-2; 9 bases fit TRBD1. The CDR3 covers 15 residues. The germline CDR1 and CDR2 sequences are SGHAT and FQNNGV. After removal of 3 bases from V and 6 bases from J, the junction contained 9 bases not matched to a gene. The CDR3 loop reads CASSFRGQGSFEQYF. CDR3 nucleotides: TGTGCCAGCAGCTTCCGGGGACAGGGATCGTTCGAGCAGTACTTC.

The rearrangement uses TRBV20-1 and TRBJ2-1; D is possibly TRBD2 (6 bases). V lost 6 bases, J lost 4 bases, and 13 bases lay in between. The germline V gene encodes CDR1 DFQATT and CDR2 SNEGSKA (reference sequence). This CDR3 region has 13 residues. The CDR3, as DNA: TGCAGTGCAACCGGGACTGGATACAATGAGCAGTTCTTC. Its protein product is CSATGTGYNEQFF.

This sequence joins TRBV19 and TRBJ2-1, with a possible D match to TRBD2 (6 bases). Per the germline V gene, CDR1 is LNHDA and CDR2 is SQIVND (reference sequence). This CDR3 has 16 amino acids. V lost 4 bases and J 2 bases, leaving 15 bases between the germline ends. CDR3 residues: CASSTRRERAYNEQFF. CDR3 DNA sequence: TGTGCCAGTAGTACCCGTAGGGAGCGGGCCTACAATGAGCAGTTCTTC.

V usage is TRBV30 and J usage is TRBJ1-6; 10 nucleotides line up with TRBD1. Germline CDR1 reads GTSNPN; CDR2 reads SVGIG (reference sequence). V dropped 4 bases and J dropped 7; count of bases not matched to a gene: 10. This CDR3 comprises 16 residues. This CDR3 reads CAWMGDRGYGNSPLHF. CDR3 DNA sequence: TGTGCCTGGATGGGGGACAGGGGTTATGGAAATTCACCCCTCCACTTT.

The chain links TRBV7-9 to TRBJ2-7; D ambiguous. CDR3 length: 13 residues. The V gene's germline CDR1 is SEHNR and CDR2 FQNEAQ (reference sequence). With 5 bases removed from V and 3 bases from J, the gap between germline ends came to 11 bases. DNA of the CDR3: TGTGCCAGCAGCCCCCCAGGAATCTACGAGCAGTACTTC. As protein: CASSPPGIYEQYF.

The J gene is TRBJ2-3, the V gene TRBV5-1; 7 bases are shared with TRBD2. The V segment lost 6 bases and the J segment 0 bases; nucleotides outside the gene matches: 10. The germline CDR1 and CDR2 sequences are SGHRS and YFSETQ. This CDR3 spans 16 amino acids. Here the CDR3 DNA reads TGCGCCAGCAAACTAGCGTCAGCGGATAGCACAGATACGCAGTATTTT. Translated: CASKLASADSTDTQYF.

This clonotype has just a few counts. This rearrangement joins TRBV20-1 to TRBJ2-4, with D tentatively TRBD2 (6 bases). Germline V gene lookup returns CDR1 DFQATT and CDR2 SNEGSKA (reference sequence). CDR3 length equals 12 residues. Trimming shortened V by 5 bases and J by 12 bases, and 17 bases separated the two germline ends. In nucleotides, the CDR3 is TGCAGTGCTTGGACGGGGGTCGGTCCTCAGTACTTC. This gives the protein CSAWTGVGPQYF.

The chain employs TRBV6-1 and TRBJ1-4; D possibly corresponds to TRBD1 (5 bases). Trimming took off 8 bases at V and 8 bases at J, with 12 bases between the two ends. The CDR3 totals 12 residues. Per germline, CDR1 MNHNS and CDR2 SASEGT. Here the CDR3 reads CASQGVGEKLFF. The DNA of the CDR3 is TGTGCCAGCCAAGGGGTGGGAGAAAAACTGTTTTTT.

The chain links TRBV7-2 to TRBJ1-6; D not resolved. The CDR3 extends over 15 amino acids. With 2 bases removed from V and 2 bases from J, the gap between germline ends came to 7 bases. Germline CDR1 is SGHTA and CDR2 is FQGNSA. In DNA, the CDR3 is TGTGCCAGCAGCTTAAGTACGGCCTATAATTCACCCCTCCACTTT. It translates to CASSLSTAYNSPLHF.

The chain couples TRBV2 to TRBJ2-2, with 9 bases fitting TRBD2. The CDR3 runs 15 residues. The V and J ends lost 7 bases and 4 bases, in that order; junction bases with no gene match: 7. In germline, CDR1 is SNHLY, CDR2 FYNNEI. The CDR3 nucleotides are TGTGCCAGCAAACCGGGACTAGCCGCCACCGGGGAGCTGTTTTTT. Encoded protein: CASKPGLAATGELFF.

This clonotype has only a few counts. V is TRBV20-1 and J is TRBJ2-7; 10 nucleotides align to TRBD2. Germline assignment: CDR1 DFQATT and CDR2 SNEGSKA (reference sequence). Trimming cost V 6 bases and J 0 bases; bases outside gene matches: 8. The CDR3 length is 15 residues. The CDR3 region has the DNA TGCAGTGCGACTTCGCTAGCGGGAGTCTCCTACGAGCAGTACTTC. Amino acid sequence: CSATSLAGVSYEQYF.

This clonotype was detected only a few times. The CDR3 loop is CASSLSPTRAWYF. CDR3 in DNA: TGTGCCAGCAGCTTATCCCCTACTAGGGCCTGGTACTTC. The chain uses TRBV7-2 and TRBJ2-5; D perhaps matches TRBD2 (5 bases). Germline CDR1 is SGHTA and CDR2 is FQGNSA. The CDR3 runs 13 residues. Deletions cut 2 bases from V and 13 bases from J, with 17 bases between.

The V and J genes are TRBV10-2 and TRBJ2-5, with TRBD2 identical over 10 bases. The V gene end was trimmed by 7 bases and the J gene end by 1 base; junction bases not matched to a gene: 9. The CDR3 consists of 16 residues. CDR1 WSHSY and CDR2 SAAADI come from the germline V gene. The CDR3 sequence: CASTPGLARSQETQYF. DNA for the CDR3: TGCGCCAGCACTCCGGGACTAGCGAGAAGCCAAGAGACCCAGTACTTC.

V is TRBV6-2 or TRBV6-3 and J is TRBJ2-5; 13 bases line up with TRBD2. Per the germline V gene, CDR1 is MNHEY and CDR2 is SVGEGT. The V and J ends lost 4 bases and 2 bases, in that order; junction bases with no gene match: 4. The length of the CDR3 is 16 residues. CDR3: CASSSGLAGRQETQYF. For the CDR3, the DNA is TGTGCCAGCAGTTCGGGACTAGCGGGACGACAAGAGACCCAGTACTTC.

The chain has TRBV2 and TRBJ2-7, with 7 nucleotides matching TRBD1. The ends lost 6 bases at V and 3 bases at J; junction bases unmatched: 2. Germline loops: CDR1 SNHLY, CDR2 FYNNEI. The CDR3 contains 12 residues. The CDR3 is CASRRQGYEQYF. The CDR3 DNA reads TGTGCCAGCAGGAGACAGGGCTACGAGCAGTACTTC. The full variable domain, with the rest looked up from reference TRBV2 and TRBJ2-7, is EPEVTQTPSHQVTQMGQEVILRCVPISNHLYFYWYRQILGQKVEFLVSFYNNEISEKSEIFDDQFSVERPDGSNFTLKIRSTKLEDSAMYFCASRRQGYEQYFGPGTRLTVT.

The chain recombines TRBV5-6 with TRBJ1-2; 11 nucleotides align to TRBD1. Trimming cost V 3 bases and J 2 bases; bases outside gene matches: 0. The CDR3 sequence is 14 residues long. From germline, CDR1 is SGHDT and CDR2 YYEEEE. The CDR3 sequence is CASSWDRGNYGYTF. CDR3 sequence (DNA): TGTGCCAGCAGCTGGGACAGGGGGAACTATGGCTACACCTTC.

The chain has TRBV6-1 and TRBJ2-5; TRBD2 matches at 8 bases. The V gene end was trimmed by 6 bases and the J gene end by 3 bases; junction bases not matched to a gene: 6. The germline CDR1 and CDR2 sequences are MNHNS and SASEGT. This CDR3 region has 14 residues. The CDR3 protein is CASSTSGGKETQYF. DNA for the CDR3: TGTGCCAGCAGCACTAGCGGAGGAAAAGAGACCCAGTACTTC.

In this sample, this clonotype turned up a few times. CDR3 nucleotides: TGCAGTGCTCGGCGGGAGGGAACAGATACGCAGTATTTT. It encodes CSARREGTDTQYF. J is TRBJ2-3 and V is TRBV20-1; 9 bases line up with TRBD2. V lost 5 bases, J lost 3 bases, and 3 bases stayed unmatched. This CDR3 has 13 amino acids. CDR1 and CDR2 (germline): DFQATT, SNEGSKA (reference sequence).

The chain carries TRBV6-1 and TRBJ2-3; D is uncertain. The CDR3 contains 14 residues. Trimming pared 10 bases from V and 2 bases from J, leaving 16 bases between. CDR1 is MNHNS, CDR2 SASEGT, per germline. The CDR3 loop reads CATRLGLSTDTQYF. In nucleotides, the CDR3 is TGTGCCACCAGGTTGGGCCTCTCCACAGATACGCAGTATTTT.

This clonotype was seen more than once but under ten times. The V call is TRBV6-1, the J call TRBJ1-5; D is unresolved. The germline CDR1 and CDR2 sequences are MNHNS and SASEGT. V was shortened by 10 bases and J by 0 bases, with 10 bases between the two germline ends. The CDR3 is 13 residues long. CDR3 coding DNA: TGTGCCACCCAGGAAGTTAGCAATCAGCCCCAGCATTTT. Translating gives CATQEVSNQPQHF.